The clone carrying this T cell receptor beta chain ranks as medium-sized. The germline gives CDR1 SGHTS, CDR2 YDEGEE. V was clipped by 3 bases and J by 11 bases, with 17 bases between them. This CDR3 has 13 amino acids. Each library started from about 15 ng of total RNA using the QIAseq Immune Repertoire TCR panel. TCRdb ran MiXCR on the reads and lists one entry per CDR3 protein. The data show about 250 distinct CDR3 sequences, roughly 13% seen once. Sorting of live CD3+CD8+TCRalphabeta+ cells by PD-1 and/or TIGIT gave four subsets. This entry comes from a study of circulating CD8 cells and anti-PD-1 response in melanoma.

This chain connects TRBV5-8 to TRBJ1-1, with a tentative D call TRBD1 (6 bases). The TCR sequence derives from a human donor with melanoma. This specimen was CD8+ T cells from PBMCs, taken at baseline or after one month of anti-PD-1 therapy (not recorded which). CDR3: CASSSYYSGEAFF. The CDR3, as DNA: TGTGCCAGCAGCTCCTATTACTCAGGGGAGGCTTTCTTT.